This T cell receptor beta chain was observed in a study of vaccination and CD4 T cells after COVID-19. Study at large: The makeup of the convalescents was six males and four females, two of them Hispanic.

Sequenced with the Oncomine TCR Beta short-read assay was DNA taken from cultured CD4+ T cells. MiXCR was run by TCRdb on the PCR reads, yielding one entry per CDR3 protein. The sample carries under 25,000 distinct CDR3 sequences, over 20% recorded once. Treatment described: approximately 11-day PBMC culture with coronavirus spike peptide pools or control peptides (ViraFEST assay). This clonotype has only a few counts. Its antigen is still unknown. Sample: cultured CD4+ T cells from blood. This TCR derives from a human donor with COVID-19.

For the CDR3, the DNA is TGTGCCAGCAGTTTATCAGGGGGAAATCAGCCCCAGCATTTT. As protein: CASSLSGGNQPQHF. This chain links TRBV27 with TRBJ1-5, with D tentatively TRBD1 (6 bases). The CDR3 is made up of 14 amino acids. Germline values: CDR1 MNHEY, CDR2 SMNVEV (reference sequence). Trimming took off 0 bases at V and 4 bases at J, with 7 bases between the two ends.